This TCR beta chain was obtained from a study of T-cell reconstitution after alpha-beta-depleted transplantation in children. V lost 6 bases to trimming and J lost 3 bases; unmatched junction nucleotides: 9. CDR1 and CDR2 from the germline V gene are MDHEN and SYDVKM. CDR3 length: 16 amino acids. Findings and caveats of the study: T-cell counts and diversity at one year post-transplant came mainly from newly produced T cells.

On this clonotype: Its target is unknown.

Unique molecular identifiers featured in how the TCRbeta library was prepared. Each CDR3 protein gets one entry after TCRdb re-called the PCR reads with MiXCR. The sample lists approximately 500,000 distinct CDR3 sequences, 25% to 30% seen once, with under 45% in the top ten. The receptor's source is a boy less than two years old with Wiskott-Aldrich syndrome, due to receive a stem cell transplant. This sequence joins TRBV28 and TRBJ2-7; 12 bases line up with TRBD2. Sequenced here: PBMCs, sampled before TCRalphabeta/CD19-depleted stem cell transplant. DNA of the CDR3: TGTGCCAGCAGCTTAACTAGCGGGAGGTTATTCTACGAGCAGTACTTC. As protein: CASSLTSGRLFYEQYF.